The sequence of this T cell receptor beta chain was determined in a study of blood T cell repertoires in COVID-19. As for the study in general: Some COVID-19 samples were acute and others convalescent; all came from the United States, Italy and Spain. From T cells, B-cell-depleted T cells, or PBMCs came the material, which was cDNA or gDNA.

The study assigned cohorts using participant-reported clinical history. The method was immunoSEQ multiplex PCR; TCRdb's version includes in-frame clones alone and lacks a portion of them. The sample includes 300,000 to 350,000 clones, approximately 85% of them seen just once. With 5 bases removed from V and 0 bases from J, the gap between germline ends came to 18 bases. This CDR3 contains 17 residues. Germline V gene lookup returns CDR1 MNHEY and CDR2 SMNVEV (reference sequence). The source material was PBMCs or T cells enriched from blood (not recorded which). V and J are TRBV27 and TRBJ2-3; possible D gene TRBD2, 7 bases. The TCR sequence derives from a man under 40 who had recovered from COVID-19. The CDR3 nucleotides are TGTGCCAGCAGTCCACTAGGGGGGGGCCCTAGCACAGATACGCAGTATTTT. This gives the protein CASSPLGGGPSTDTQYF.